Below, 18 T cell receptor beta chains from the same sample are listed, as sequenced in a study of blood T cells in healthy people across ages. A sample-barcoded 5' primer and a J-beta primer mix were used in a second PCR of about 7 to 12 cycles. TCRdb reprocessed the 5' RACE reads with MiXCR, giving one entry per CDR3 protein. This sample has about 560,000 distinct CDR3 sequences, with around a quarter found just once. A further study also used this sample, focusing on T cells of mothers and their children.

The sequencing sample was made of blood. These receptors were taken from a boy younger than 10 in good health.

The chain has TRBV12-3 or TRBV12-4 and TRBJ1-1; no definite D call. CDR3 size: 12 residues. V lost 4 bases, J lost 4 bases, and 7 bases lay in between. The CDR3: CASSYIVTEAFF. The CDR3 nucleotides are TGTGCCAGCAGTTATATTGTCACTGAAGCTTTCTTT.

The CDR3 DNA reads as TGTGCCAGTATACCGGTGAACACTGAAGCTTTCTTT. Protein product: CASIPVNTEAFF. The genes are TRBV19 and TRBJ1-1; D is unresolved. Looked up from germline, CDR1 is LNHDA and CDR2 is SQIVND (reference sequence). Trimming removed 7 bases at V and 0 bases at J, with 6 bases between. The CDR3 contains 12 residues.

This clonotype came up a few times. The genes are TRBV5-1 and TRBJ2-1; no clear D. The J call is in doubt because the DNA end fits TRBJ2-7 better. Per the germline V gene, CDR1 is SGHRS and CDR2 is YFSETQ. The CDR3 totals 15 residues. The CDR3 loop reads CASSLRAGVTYEQYF. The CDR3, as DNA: TGCGCCAGCAGCTTGAGGGCAGGCGTTACCTACGAGCAGTACTTC.

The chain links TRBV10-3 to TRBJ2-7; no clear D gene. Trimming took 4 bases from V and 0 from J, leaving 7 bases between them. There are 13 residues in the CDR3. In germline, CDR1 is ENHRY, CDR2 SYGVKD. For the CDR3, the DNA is TGTGCCATCAGTGTTGGTCACTCCTACGAGCAGTACTTC. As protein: CAISVGHSYEQYF.

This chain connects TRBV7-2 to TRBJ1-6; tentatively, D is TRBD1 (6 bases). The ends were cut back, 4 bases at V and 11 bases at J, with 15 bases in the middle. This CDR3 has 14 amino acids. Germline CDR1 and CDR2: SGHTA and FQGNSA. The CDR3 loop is CASSSPGGLAPLHF. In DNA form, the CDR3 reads TGTGCCAGCAGCTCCCCTGGGGGCCTCGCACCCCTCCACTTT.

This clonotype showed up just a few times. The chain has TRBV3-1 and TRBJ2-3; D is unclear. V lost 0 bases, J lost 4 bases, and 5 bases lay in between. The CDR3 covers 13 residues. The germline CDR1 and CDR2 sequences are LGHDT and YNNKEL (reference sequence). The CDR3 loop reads CASSQDDPDTQYF. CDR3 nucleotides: TGTGCCAGCAGCCAAGACGATCCAGATACGCAGTATTTT.

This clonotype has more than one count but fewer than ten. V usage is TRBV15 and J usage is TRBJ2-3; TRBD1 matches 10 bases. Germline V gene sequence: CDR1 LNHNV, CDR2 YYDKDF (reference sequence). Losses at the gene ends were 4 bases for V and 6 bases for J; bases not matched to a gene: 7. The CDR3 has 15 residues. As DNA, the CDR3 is TGTGCCACCAGCAACCGGGACAGGGGAGGGGATACGCAGTATTTT. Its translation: CATSNRDRGGDTQYF.

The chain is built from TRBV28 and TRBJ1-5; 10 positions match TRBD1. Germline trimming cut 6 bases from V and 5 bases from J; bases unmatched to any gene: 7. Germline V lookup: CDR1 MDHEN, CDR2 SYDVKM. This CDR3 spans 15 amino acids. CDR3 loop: CASSTPGTGDQPQHF. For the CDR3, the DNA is TGTGCCAGCAGCACCCCCGGGACAGGGGATCAGCCCCAGCATTTT.

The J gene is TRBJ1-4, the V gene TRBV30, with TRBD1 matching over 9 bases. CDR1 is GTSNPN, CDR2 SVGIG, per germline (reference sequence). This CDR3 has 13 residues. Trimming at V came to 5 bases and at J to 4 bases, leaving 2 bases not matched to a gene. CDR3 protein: CAWQGQGNEKLFF. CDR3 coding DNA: TGTGCCTGGCAGGGACAGGGTAATGAAAAACTGTTTTTT.

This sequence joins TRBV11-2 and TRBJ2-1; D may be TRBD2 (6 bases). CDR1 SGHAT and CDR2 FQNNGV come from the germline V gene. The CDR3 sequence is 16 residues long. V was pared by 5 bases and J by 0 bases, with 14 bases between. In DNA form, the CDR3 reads TGTGCCAGCAGCACCCTTAGCGGAACCTCCTACAATGAGCAGTTCTTC. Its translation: CASSTLSGTSYNEQFF.

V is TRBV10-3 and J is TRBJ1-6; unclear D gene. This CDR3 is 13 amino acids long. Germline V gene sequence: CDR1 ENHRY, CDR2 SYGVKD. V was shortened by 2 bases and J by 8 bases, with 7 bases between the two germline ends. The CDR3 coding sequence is TGTGCCATCAGTGAGGACGGTTATTCACCCCTCCACTTT. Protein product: CAISEDGYSPLHF.

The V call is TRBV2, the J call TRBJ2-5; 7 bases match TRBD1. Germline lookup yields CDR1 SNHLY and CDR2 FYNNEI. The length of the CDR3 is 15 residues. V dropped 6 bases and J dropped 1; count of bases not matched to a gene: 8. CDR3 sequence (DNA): TGTGCCAGCAGGCTCGGACAGGTAGCCCAAGAGACCCAGTACTTC. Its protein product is CASRLGQVAQETQYF.

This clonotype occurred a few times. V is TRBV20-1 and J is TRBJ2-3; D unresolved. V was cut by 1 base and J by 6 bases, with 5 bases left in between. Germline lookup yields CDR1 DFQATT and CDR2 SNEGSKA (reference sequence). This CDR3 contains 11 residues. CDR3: CSARVGDTQYF. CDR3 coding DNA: TGCAGTGCTAGAGTTGGGGATACGCAGTATTTT.

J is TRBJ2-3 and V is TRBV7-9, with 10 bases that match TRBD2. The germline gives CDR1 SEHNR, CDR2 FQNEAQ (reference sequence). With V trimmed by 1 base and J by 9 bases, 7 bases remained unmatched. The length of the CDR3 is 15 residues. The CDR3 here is CASSLVVPSGGTQYF. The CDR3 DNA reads TGTGCCAGCAGCTTAGTAGTTCCTAGCGGGGGCACGCAGTATTTT.

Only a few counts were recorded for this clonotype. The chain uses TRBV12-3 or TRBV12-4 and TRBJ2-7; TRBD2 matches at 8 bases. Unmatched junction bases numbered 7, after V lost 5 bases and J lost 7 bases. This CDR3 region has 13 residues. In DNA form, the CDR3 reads TGTGCCAGCAGTCAGGCGGGGGGCGGGGAGCAGTACTTC. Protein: CASSQAGGGEQYF.

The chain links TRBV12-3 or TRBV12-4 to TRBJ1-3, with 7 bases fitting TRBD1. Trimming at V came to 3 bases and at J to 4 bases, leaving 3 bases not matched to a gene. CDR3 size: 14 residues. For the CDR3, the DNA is TGTGCCAGCAGTTTTGACAGGGCCGGAAACACCATATATTTT. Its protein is CASSFDRAGNTIYF.

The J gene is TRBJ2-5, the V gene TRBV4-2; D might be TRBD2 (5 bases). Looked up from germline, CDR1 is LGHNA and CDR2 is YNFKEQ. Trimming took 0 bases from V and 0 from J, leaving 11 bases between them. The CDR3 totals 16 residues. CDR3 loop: CASSQDRPGNQETQYF. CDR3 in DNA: TGTGCCAGCAGCCAAGATCGGCCGGGGAACCAAGAGACCCAGTACTTC.

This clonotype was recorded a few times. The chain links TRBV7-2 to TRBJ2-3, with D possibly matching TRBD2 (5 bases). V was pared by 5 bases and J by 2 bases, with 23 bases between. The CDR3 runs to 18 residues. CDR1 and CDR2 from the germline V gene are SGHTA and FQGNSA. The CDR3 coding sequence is TGTGCCAGCAGCAGACCAGCCCTACTAGGCACCTTCACAGATACGCAGTATTTT. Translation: CASSRPALLGTFTDTQYF.